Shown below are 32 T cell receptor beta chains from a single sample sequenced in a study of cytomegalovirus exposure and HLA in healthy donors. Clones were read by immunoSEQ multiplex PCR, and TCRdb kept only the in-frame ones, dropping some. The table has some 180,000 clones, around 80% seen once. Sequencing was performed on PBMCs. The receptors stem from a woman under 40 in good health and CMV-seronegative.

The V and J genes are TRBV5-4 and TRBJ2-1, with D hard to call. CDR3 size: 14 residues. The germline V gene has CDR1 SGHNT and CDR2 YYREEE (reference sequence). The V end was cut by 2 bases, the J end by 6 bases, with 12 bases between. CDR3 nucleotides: TGTGCCAGCAGCTTCACTTCTAGAGCCAATGAGCAGTTCTTC. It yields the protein CASSFTSRANEQFF.

The CDR3 nucleotides are TGTGCCAGCAGCTATGACAGAGCAGATACGCAGTATTTT. Translated: CASSYDRADTQYF. V usage is TRBV5-4 and J usage is TRBJ2-3; possible D gene TRBD1, 5 bases. The CDR3 has 13 residues. Trimming took 3 bases from V and 4 from J, leaving 9 bases between them. Germline V CDR1 and CDR2: SGHNT, YYREEE (reference sequence).

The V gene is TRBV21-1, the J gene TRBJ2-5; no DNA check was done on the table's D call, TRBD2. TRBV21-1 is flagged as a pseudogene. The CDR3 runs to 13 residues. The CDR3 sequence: CASSRREWETQYF. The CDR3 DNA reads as TGTGCCAGCAGCAGGCGGGAGTGGGAGACCCAGTACTTC.

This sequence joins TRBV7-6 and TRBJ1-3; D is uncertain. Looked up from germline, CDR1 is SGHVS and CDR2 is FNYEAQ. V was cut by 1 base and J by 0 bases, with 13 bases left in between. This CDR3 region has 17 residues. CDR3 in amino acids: CASSLEHPGSSGNTIYF. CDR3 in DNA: TGTGCCAGCAGCTTAGAACACCCGGGAAGCTCTGGAAACACCATATATTTT.

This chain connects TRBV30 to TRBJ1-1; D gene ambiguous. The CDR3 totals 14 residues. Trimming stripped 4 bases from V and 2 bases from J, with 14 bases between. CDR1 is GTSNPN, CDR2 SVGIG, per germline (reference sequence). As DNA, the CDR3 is TGTGCCTGGAAGTCAGGTTCTATCAACACTGAAGCTTTCTTT. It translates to CAWKSGSINTEAFF.

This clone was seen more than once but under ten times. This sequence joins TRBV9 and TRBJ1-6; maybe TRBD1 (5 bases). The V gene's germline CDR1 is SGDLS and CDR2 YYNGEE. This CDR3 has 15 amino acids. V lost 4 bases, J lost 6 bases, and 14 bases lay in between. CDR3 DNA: TGTGCCAGCAGCCCAGACCGGGGGACTAATTCACCCCTCCACTTT. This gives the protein CASSPDRGTNSPLHF.

The CDR3 DNA reads as TGTGCCAGCAGCTTGGAGCAGGCGATCGATAGCAATCAGCCCCAGCATTTT. This translates into CASSLEQAIDSNQPQHF. The chain combines TRBV5-4 with TRBJ1-5; D unclear. The V end was cut by 0 bases, the J end by 0 bases, with 13 bases between. The CDR3 is made up of 17 amino acids. Germline loops: CDR1 SGHNT, CDR2 YYREEE (reference sequence).

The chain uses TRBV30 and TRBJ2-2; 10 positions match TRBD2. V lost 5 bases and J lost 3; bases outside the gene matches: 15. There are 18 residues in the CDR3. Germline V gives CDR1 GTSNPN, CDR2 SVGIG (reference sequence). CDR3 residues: CAWAASGRAFSDTGELFF. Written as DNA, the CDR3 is TGTGCCTGGGCTGCGAGCGGGAGGGCCTTTAGTGACACCGGGGAGCTGTTTTTT.

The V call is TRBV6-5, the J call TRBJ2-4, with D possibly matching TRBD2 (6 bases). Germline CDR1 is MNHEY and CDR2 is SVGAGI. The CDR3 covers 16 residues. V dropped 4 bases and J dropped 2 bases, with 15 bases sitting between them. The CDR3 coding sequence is TGTGCCAGCAGTTCCGGGAGTCGGGGCCCCAAAAACATTCAGTACTTC. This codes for CASSSGSRGPKNIQYF.

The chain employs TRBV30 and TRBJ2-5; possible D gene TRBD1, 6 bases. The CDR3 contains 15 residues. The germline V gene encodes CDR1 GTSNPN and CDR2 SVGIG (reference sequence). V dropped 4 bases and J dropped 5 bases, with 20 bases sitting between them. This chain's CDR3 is CAWTLGTLDGETQYF. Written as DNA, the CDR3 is TGTGCCTGGACTCTTGGGACACTGGATGGGGAGACCCAGTACTTC. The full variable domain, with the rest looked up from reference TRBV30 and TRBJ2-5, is SQTIHQWPATLVQPVGSPLSLECTVEGTSNPNLYWYRQAAGRGLQLLFYSVGIGQISSEVPQNLSASRPQDRQFILSSKKLLLSDSGFYLCAWTLGTLDGETQYFGPGTRLLVL.

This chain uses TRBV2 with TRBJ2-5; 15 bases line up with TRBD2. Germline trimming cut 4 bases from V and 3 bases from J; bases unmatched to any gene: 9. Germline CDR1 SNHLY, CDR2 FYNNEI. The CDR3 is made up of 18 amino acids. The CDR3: CASSGGLAGGPGKETQYF. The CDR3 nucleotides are TGTGCCAGCAGTGGAGGACTAGCGGGAGGGCCGGGGAAAGAGACCCAGTACTTC.

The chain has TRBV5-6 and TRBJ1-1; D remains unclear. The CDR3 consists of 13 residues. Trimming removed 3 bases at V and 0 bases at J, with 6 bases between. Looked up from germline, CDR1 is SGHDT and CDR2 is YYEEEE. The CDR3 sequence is CASSSSLNTEAFF. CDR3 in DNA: TGTGCCAGCAGCTCGAGCCTGAACACTGAAGCTTTCTTT.

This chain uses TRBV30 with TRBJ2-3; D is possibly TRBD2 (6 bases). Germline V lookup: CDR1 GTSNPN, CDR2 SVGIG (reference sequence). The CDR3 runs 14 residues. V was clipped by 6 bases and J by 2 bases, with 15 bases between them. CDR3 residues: CACKSGLFTDTQYF. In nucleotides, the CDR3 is TGTGCCTGTAAATCGGGACTCTTCACAGATACGCAGTATTTT.

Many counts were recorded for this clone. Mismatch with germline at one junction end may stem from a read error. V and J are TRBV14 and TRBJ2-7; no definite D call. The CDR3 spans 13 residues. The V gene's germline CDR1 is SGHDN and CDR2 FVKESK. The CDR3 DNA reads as TGTGCCAGCAGCCAAGGTGTTCTCACCTCTCAGAACTTC. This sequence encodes CASSQGVLTSQNF.

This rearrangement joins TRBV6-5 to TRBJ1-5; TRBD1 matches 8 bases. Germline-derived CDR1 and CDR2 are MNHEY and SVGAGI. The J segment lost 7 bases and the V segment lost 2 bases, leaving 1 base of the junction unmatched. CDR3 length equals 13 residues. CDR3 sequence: CASSYTGGQPQHF. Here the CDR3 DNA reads TGTGCCAGCAGTTACACAGGGGGGCAGCCCCAGCATTTT.

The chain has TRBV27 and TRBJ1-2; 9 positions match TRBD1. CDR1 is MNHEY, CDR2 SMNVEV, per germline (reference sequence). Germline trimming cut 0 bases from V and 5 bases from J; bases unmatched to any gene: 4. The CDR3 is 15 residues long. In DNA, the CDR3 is TGTGCCAGCAGTTTATCGACGGGACAGGGATATGGCTACACCTTC. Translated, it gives CASSLSTGQGYGYTF.

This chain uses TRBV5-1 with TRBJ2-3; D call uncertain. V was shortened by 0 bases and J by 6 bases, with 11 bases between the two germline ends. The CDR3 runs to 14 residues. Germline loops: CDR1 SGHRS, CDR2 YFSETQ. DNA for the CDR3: TGCGCCAGCAGCTTGGCCGTGGCGAGGGATACGCAGTATTTT. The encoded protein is CASSLAVARDTQYF.

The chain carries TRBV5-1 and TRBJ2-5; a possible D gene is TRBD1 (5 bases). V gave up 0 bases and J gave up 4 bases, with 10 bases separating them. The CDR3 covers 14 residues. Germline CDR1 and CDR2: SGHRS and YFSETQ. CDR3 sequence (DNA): TGCGCCAGCAGCTTGGGACAGCTCTTAGAGACCCAGTACTTC. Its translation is CASSLGQLLETQYF.

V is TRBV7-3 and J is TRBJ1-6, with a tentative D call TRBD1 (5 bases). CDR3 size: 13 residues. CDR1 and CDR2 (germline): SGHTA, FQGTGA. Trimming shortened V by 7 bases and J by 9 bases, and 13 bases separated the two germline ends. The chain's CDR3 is CASTTGLRSPLHF. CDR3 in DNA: TGTGCCAGCACCACAGGATTACGTTCACCCCTCCACTTT.

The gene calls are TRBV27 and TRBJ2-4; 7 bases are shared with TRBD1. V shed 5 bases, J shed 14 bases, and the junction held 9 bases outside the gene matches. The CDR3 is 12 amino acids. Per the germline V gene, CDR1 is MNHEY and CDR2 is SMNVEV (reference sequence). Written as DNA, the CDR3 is TGTGCCAGCAGTACCACATCAGGGACAGAGTACTTC. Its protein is CASSTTSGTEYF.

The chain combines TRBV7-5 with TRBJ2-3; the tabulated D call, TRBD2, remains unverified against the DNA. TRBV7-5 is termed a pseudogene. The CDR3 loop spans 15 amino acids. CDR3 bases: TGTGTCAGAAGCTCCTGGACTAGCGAGCAAGATACGCAGTATTTT. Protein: CVRSSWTSEQDTQYF.

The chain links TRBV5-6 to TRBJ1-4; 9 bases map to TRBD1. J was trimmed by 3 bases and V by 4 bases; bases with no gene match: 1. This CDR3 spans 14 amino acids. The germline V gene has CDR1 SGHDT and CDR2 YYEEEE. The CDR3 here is CASSRDRANEKLFF. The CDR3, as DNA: TGTGCCAGCAGCAGGGACAGGGCTAATGAAAAACTGTTTTTT.

The DNA of the CDR3 is TGTGCCAGCAGTCGGGACAGGGGGTCGGGCGAGCAGTACTTC. It yields the protein CASSRDRGSGEQYF. The chain joins TRBV6-1 to TRBJ2-7, with 11 positions matching TRBD1. V shed 5 bases, J shed 6 bases, and the junction held 6 bases outside the gene matches. Germline V gene sequence: CDR1 MNHNS, CDR2 SASEGT. The CDR3 extends over 14 amino acids.

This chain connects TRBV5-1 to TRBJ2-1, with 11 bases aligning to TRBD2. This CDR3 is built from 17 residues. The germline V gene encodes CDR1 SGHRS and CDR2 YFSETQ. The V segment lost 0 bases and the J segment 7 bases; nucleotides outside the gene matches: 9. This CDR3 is CASSLAPLAGGGNEQFF. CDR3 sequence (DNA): TGCGCCAGCAGCTTGGCCCCTCTAGCGGGAGGAGGAAATGAGCAGTTCTTC.

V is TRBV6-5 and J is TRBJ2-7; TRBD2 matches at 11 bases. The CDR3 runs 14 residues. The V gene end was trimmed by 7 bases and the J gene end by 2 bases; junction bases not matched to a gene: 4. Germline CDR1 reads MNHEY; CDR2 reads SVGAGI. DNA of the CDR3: TGTGCCAGCAAGATAGCGGGAGGGCCCTACGAGCAGTACTTC. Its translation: CASKIAGGPYEQYF.

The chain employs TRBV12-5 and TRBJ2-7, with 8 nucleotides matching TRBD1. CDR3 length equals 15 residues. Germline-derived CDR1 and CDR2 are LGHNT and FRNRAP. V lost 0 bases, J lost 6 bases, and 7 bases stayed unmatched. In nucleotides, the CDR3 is TGTGCTAGTGGTTTGGTGTCCAGGGGGCGACGCGAGCAGTACTTC. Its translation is CASGLVSRGRREQYF.

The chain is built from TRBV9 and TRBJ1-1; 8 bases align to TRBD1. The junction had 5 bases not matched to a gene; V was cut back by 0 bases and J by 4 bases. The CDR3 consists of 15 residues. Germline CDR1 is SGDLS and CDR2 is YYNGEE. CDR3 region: CASSVVAGGFTEAFF. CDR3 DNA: TGTGCCAGCAGCGTAGTAGCAGGGGGCTTCACTGAAGCTTTCTTT.

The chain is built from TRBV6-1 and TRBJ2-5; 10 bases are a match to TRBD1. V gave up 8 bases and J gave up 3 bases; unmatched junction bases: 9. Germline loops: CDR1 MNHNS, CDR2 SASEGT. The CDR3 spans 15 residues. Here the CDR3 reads CASDATGTGEETQYF. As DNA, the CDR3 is TGTGCCAGCGACGCGACCGGGACAGGGGAAGAGACCCAGTACTTC.

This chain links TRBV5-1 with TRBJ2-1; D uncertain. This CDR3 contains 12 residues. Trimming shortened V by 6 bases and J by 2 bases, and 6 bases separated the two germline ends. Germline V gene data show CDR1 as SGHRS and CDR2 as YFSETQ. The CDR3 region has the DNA TGCGCCAGCACGGAGACCTACAATGAGCAGTTCTTC. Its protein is CASTETYNEQFF.

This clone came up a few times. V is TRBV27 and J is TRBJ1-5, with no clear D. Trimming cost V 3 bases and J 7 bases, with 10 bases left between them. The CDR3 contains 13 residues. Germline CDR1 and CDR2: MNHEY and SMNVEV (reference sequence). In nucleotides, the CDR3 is TGTGCCAGCAGTTTCGCTAGGGAGCAGCCCCAGCATTTT. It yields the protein CASSFAREQPQHF.

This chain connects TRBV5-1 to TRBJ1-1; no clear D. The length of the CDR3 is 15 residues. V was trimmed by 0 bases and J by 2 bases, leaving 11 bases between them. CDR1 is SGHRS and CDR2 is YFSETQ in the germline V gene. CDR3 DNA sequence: TGCGCCAGCAGCTTGGAGGTGGAGATTAACACTGAAGCTTTCTTT. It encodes CASSLEVEINTEAFF.

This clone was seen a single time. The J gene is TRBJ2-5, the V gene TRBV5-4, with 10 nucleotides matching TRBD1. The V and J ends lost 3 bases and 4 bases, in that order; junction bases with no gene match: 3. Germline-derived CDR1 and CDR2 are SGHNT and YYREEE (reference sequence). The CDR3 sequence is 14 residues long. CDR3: CASSWGQGTETQYF. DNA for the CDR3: TGTGCCAGCAGCTGGGGACAGGGGACAGAGACCCAGTACTTC. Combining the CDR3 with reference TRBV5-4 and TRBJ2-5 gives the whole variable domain ETGVTQSPTHLIKTRGQQVTLRCSSQSGHNTVSWYQQALGQGPQFIFQYYREEENGRGNFPPRFSGLQFPNYSSELNVNALELDDSALYLCASSWGQGTETQYFGPGTRLLVL.